This passage covers 9 T cell receptor beta chains from one sample sequenced in a study of T cell responses to AZD1222 COVID-19 vaccine. Assay used: immunoSEQ multiplex PCR; TCRdb lists only in-frame clones, some missing. The repertoire includes approximately 180,000 clones, about 86% of them detected once, and around 7.9% sits in the top ten. The sample consisted of peripheral blood, taken on day 0 of AZD1222 vaccination. All receptors derive from an adult in good health.

This sequence joins TRBV27 and TRBJ1-1; 7 bases agree with TRBD1. There are 13 residues in the CDR3. The V segment lost 5 bases and the J segment 5 bases; nucleotides outside the gene matches: 5. The V gene's germline CDR1 is MNHEY and CDR2 SMNVEV (reference sequence). CDR3 protein: CASSLTGVTEAFF. The CDR3 region has the DNA TGTGCCAGCAGTCTCACAGGGGTTACTGAAGCTTTCTTT.

The chain has TRBV5-5 and TRBJ2-7, with D perhaps assigned TRBD1 or TRBD2 (5 bases each). V was cut by 2 bases and J by 3 bases, with 21 bases left in between. Germline V lookup: CDR1 SGHKS, CDR2 YYEKEE (reference sequence). The CDR3 consists of 17 residues. The CDR3 sequence is CASSLGPDGTGLYEQYF. The CDR3, as DNA: TGTGCCAGCAGCTTAGGGCCGGACGGGACGGGTCTCTACGAGCAGTACTTC.

This chain connects TRBV7-2 to TRBJ1-3, with D perhaps matching TRBD1 (5 bases). Per the germline V gene, CDR1 is SGHTA and CDR2 is FQGNSA. CDR3 length: 16 residues. Trimming pared 5 bases from V and 1 base from J, leaving 15 bases between. DNA for the CDR3: TGTGCCAGCAGCCGGGACTCTGCAGGATCTGGAAACACCATATATTTT. The encoded protein is CASSRDSAGSGNTIYF.

The rearrangement links TRBV6-5 to TRBJ1-6; 9 nucleotides align to TRBD1. This CDR3 has 13 residues. With V trimmed by 6 bases and J by 9 bases, 3 bases remained unmatched. The germline V gene has CDR1 MNHEY and CDR2 SVGAGI. The CDR3: CASSRTGVSPLHF. The CDR3 bases are TGTGCCAGCAGCAGGACAGGGGTTTCACCCCTCCACTTT.

V is TRBV6-5 and J is TRBJ1-5; 7 bases fit TRBD1. V lost 4 bases to trimming and J lost 2 bases; unmatched junction nucleotides: 5. Germline CDR1 MNHEY, CDR2 SVGAGI. The CDR3 has 15 residues. CDR3 nucleotide sequence: TGTGCCAGCAGTTCCAGGGGGGGAGGCAATCAGCCCCAGCATTTT. This translates into CASSSRGGGNQPQHF.

This clone was found once. V and J are TRBV5-1 and TRBJ2-7; possible D gene TRBD2, 6 bases. Trimming stripped 3 bases from V and 1 base from J, with 8 bases between. CDR3 length: 13 residues. The germline gives CDR1 SGHRS, CDR2 YFSETQ. The CDR3 protein is CASSWGTSYEQYF. CDR3 coding DNA: TGCGCCAGCAGCTGGGGGACTTCCTACGAGCAGTACTTC. The full variable domain, in which reference TRBV5-1 and TRBJ2-7 provide the parts outside the CDR3, is KAGVTQTPRYLIKTRGQQVTLSCSPISGHRSVSWYQQTPGQGLQFLFEYFSETQRNKGNFPGRFSGRQFSNSRSEMNVSTLELGDSALYLCASSWGTSYEQYFGPGTRLTVT.

This sequence joins TRBV12-3 or TRBV12-4 and TRBJ1-2, with a weak D call TRBD1 (5 bases). This CDR3 has 13 residues. V shed 5 bases and J shed 8 bases, with 15 bases lying between them. In nucleotides, the CDR3 is TGTGCCAGCAGTCGGGGAGGGGCGCAAGGCTACACCTTC. Its translation is CASSRGGAQGYTF.

This clone was recorded a few times. The V and J genes are TRBV7-9 and TRBJ2-7; D possibly uses TRBD1 or TRBD2 (6 bases each). Between the trimmed V and J ends, which lost 4 bases and 6 bases, there was a span of 13 bases. Germline loops: CDR1 SEHNR, CDR2 FQNEAQ (reference sequence). The CDR3 covers 13 residues. The CDR3 bases are TGTGCCAGCAGCTGGGAAGGGGGGAGCGAGCAGTACTTC. Translating it yields CASSWEGGSEQYF.

V usage is TRBV3-1 (or the pseudogene TRBV3-2) and J usage is TRBJ1-4; TRBD1 aligns across 10 bases. V lost 5 bases, J lost 8 bases, and 5 bases stayed unmatched. This CDR3 region has 14 residues. The germline CDR1 and CDR2 sequences are LGHDT and YNNKEL (reference sequence). CDR3 sequence (DNA): TGTGCCAGCAGCTTGGACAGGGGGGGAGAAAAACTGTTTTTT. This codes for CASSLDRGGEKLFF.